A selection of T cell receptor beta chains follows, all from one sample in a study of CD8 T cells in Susac syndrome. TCRdb ran MiXCR on the immunoSEQ multiplex PCR reads and lists one entry per CDR3 protein. Of 300,000 to 350,000 distinct CDR3 sequences listed, under 95% are singletons. Sequenced material: CD4+ T cells from PBMCs. The source of these receptors is a human donor with multiple sclerosis. Both conserved end residues are part of each CDR3. A D gene is named only where the DNA matches it firmly. Not all rows give a size; the values are once, few, many and, for expanded clones, a class.

v_gene	d_gene	abundance	j_gene	CDR3aa	CDR3nt
TRBV7-3	TRBD2	NA	TRBJ2-1	CASSLQGLAGGNEQFF	TGTGCCAGCAGCCTCCAGGGACTAGCGGGAGGCAATGAGCAGTTCTTC
TRBV5-6	TRBD1	NA	TRBJ1-2	CASSFTGDYGYTF	TGTGCCAGCAGCTTCACAGGGGACTATGGCTACACCTTC
TRBV7-9	NA	NA	TRBJ1-3	CASSFVGARESGNTIYF	TGTGCCAGCAGCTTCGTTGGAGCCAGGGAATCTGGAAACACCATATATTTT
TRBV20-1	TRBD2	once	TRBJ2-5	CSARDPRGKQETQYF	TGCAGTGCTAGAGACCCGCGGGGGAAACAAGAGACCCAGTACTTC
TRBV7-9	NA	NA	TRBJ2-7	CASSLAGGYSEQYF	TGTGCCAGCAGCTTAGCTGGTGGGTATAGCGAGCAGTACTTC
TRBV19	NA	NA	TRBJ2-3	CASTSGGGNTDTQYF	TGTGCCAGTACCTCTGGGGGAGGTAACACAGATACGCAGTATTTT
TRBV7-3	NA	NA	TRBJ2-2	CASSNQNTGELFF	TGTGCCAGCAGCAATCAGAACACCGGGGAGCTGTTTTTT
TRBV20-1	TRBD2	NA	TRBJ2-5	CSAGLAGKTQYF	TGCAGTGCTGGACTAGCGGGCAAGACCCAGTACTTC
TRBV20-1	TRBD2	NA	TRBJ2-1	CSAPHPLAGDYNEQFF	TGCAGTGCTCCCCACCCACTAGCGGGGGACTACAATGAGCAGTTCTTC
TRBV12-3/TRBV12-4	NA	few	TRBJ1-1	CASSFFQGNTEAFF	TGTGCCAGCAGTTTCTTTCAGGGGAACACTGAAGCTTTCTTT
TRBV4-3	NA	NA	TRBJ2-5	CASSQDGTHRETQYF	TGCGCCAGCAGCCAAGATGGGACACACCGGGAGACCCAGTACTTC
TRBV5-1	TRBD2	few	TRBJ2-7	CASTWTSGPYEQYF	TGCGCCAGCACCTGGACTAGCGGGCCCTACGAGCAGTACTTC
TRBV20-1	NA	NA	TRBJ1-2	CSAHSPRGTASYGYTF	TGCAGTGCTCACTCCCCCCGGGGGACTGCCAGCTATGGCTACACCTTC
TRBV6-2/TRBV6-3	NA	NA	TRBJ1-5	CASSRRDRYTLGSNQPQHF	TGTGCCAGCAGCCGGCGGGACCGATATACACTTGGGAGCAATCAGCCCCAGCATTTT
TRBV12-3/TRBV12-4	NA	NA	TRBJ1-5	CASAGINQPQHF	TGTGCCAGCGCCGGGATCAATCAGCCCCAGCATTTT
TRBV9	NA	NA	TRBJ1-5	CASSVNNPNQPQHF	TGTGCCAGCAGCGTAAACAACCCAAATCAGCCCCAGCATTTT
TRBV4-3	TRBD2	few	TRBJ2-5	CASSHERTSSSTQYF	TGCGCCAGCAGCCACGAAAGGACTAGCAGCAGCACCCAGTACTTC
TRBV24-1	NA	NA	TRBJ2-1	CATSQDSSYNEQFF	TGTGCCACCAGCCAAGACAGCTCCTACAATGAGCAGTTCTTC
TRBV11-2	TRBD2	NA	TRBJ2-7	CASSYTSGSMYEQYF	TGTGCCAGCAGTTATACTAGCGGGAGTATGTACGAGCAGTACTTC
TRBV30	NA	NA	TRBJ1-5	CAWSVRYLIGQPQHF	TGTGCCTGGAGTGTAAGGTACCTTATTGGGCAGCCCCAGCATTTT
TRBV5-1	NA	NA	TRBJ1-4	CASSLVQGEGEKLFF	TGCGCCAGCAGCTTGGTACAGGGCGAAGGTGAAAAACTGTTTTTT
TRBV3-1	NA	NA	TRBJ1-2	CASSQGTPQRGYTF	TGTGCCAGCAGCCAAGGGACACCGCAGCGGGGCTACACCTTC
TRBV23-1	NA	once	TRBJ1-3	CASGRGPGENTIYF	TGCGCCAGCGGCAGGGGTCCTGGTGAAAACACCATATATTTT
TRBV6-5	NA	few	TRBJ1-1	CASSYRGLMNTEAFF	TGTGCCAGCAGTTATAGGGGACTGATGAACACTGAAGCTTTCTTT
TRBV2	TRBD1	once	TRBJ1-1	CASSSQTGGRTEAFF	TGTGCCAGCAGTAGCCAAACAGGGGGGCGGACTGAAGCTTTCTTT
TRBV13	NA	few	TRBJ2-7	CASSFTGVHYEQYF	TGTGCCAGCAGCTTCACGGGGGTCCACTACGAGCAGTACTTC
TRBV6-5	NA	NA	TRBJ1-6	CAVSPREGYNSPLHF	TGTGCCGTTTCCCCCCGCGAGGGGTATAATTCACCCCTCCACTTT
TRBV25-1	NA	NA	TRBJ1-1	CASSVLSGASTEAFF	TGTGCCAGCAGTGTGCTTTCGGGGGCCAGCACTGAAGCTTTCTTT
TRBV18	NA	NA	TRBJ1-3	CASSPTPVRDGNTIYF	TGTGCCAGCTCACCAACTCCCGTCAGGGATGGAAACACCATATATTTT
TRBV5-8	TRBD1	NA	TRBJ2-3	CASSHGQAGTDTQYF	TGTGCCAGCAGCCACGGACAGGCGGGCACAGATACGCAGTATTTT
TRBV15	TRBD1	NA	TRBJ2-2	CATSRDVRGRFNLNTGELFF	TGTGCCACCAGCAGAGATGTCAGGGGGCGTTTTAATTTGAACACCGGGGAGCTGTTTTTT
TRBV2	TRBD2	NA	TRBJ2-7	CASGDYLYEQYF	TGTGCCAGCGGGGACTACCTATACGAGCAGTACTTC
TRBV30	TRBD1	NA	TRBJ1-1	CAWSTIGQAPTEAFF	TGTGCCTGGAGTACGATTGGACAGGCCCCCACTGAAGCTTTCTTT
TRBV20-1	TRBD2	once	TRBJ2-1	CSVYSGLSNNEQFF	TGCAGTGTCTATAGCGGGCTTTCGAACAATGAGCAGTTCTTC
TRBV5-6	TRBD2	once	TRBJ2-1	CASSFGGSDEQFF	TGTGCCAGCAGCTTCGGCGGGAGCGATGAGCAGTTCTTC
TRBV7-9	NA	NA	TRBJ1-2	CASSLAREGGYTF	TGTGCCAGCAGCTTAGCCAGGGAAGGCGGCTACACCTTC
TRBV7-3	NA	NA	TRBJ1-4	CASSLGGGTNEKLFF	TGTGCCAGCAGCCTCGGGGGGGGGACTAATGAAAAACTGTTTTTT
TRBV6-5	TRBD2	NA	TRBJ2-7	CASSRRTSDRYEQYF	TGTGCCAGCAGCCGAAGGACTAGCGATCGGTACGAGCAGTACTTC
TRBV6-2/TRBV6-3	NA	NA	TRBJ1-5	CASSYWDTNQPQHF	TGTGCCAGCAGTTACTGGGACACCAATCAGCCCCAGCATTTT
TRBV5-4	TRBD1	NA	TRBJ2-2	CASSTRDRHNTGELFF	TGTGCCAGCAGCACTAGGGACAGACACAACACCGGGGAGCTGTTTTTT
TRBV10-1	NA	NA	TRBJ2-1	CASKFLGLSYNEQFF	TGCGCCAGCAAATTCTTGGGACTGAGCTACAATGAGCAGTTCTTC
TRBV9	NA	NA	TRBJ2-3	CASSVGAGALTDTQYF	TGTGCCAGCAGCGTAGGGGCGGGGGCTCTAACGGATACGCAGTATTTT
TRBV12-3/TRBV12-4	TRBD2	NA	TRBJ2-1	CASGGTSGTAGEQFF	TGTGCCAGCGGGGGGACTAGCGGGACAGCGGGCGAGCAGTTCTTC
TRBV5-4	TRBD2	NA	TRBJ2-5	CASSGTSGKETQYF	TGTGCCAGCAGCGGTACTAGCGGCAAAGAGACCCAGTACTTC
TRBV20-1	TRBD1	NA	TRBJ1-1	CSARADRGLGAFF	TGCAGTGCTAGAGCTGACAGGGGCCTCGGAGCTTTCTTT
TRBV2	NA	NA	TRBJ1-2	CASADSGTRGYTF	TGTGCCAGCGCGGACTCGGGCACGAGAGGCTACACCTTC
TRBV20-1	NA	NA	TRBJ1-2	CSAREGGGPGYGYTF	TGCAGTGCTAGAGAAGGAGGGGGGCCGGGCTATGGCTACACCTTC
TRBV7-2	TRBD1	NA	TRBJ1-5	CASSLVGTQGVSPQHF	TGTGCCAGCAGCTTAGTGGGGACACAGGGGGTTTCGCCCCAGCATTTT
TRBV6-1	NA	few	TRBJ2-4	CASIQWGENIQYF	TGTGCCAGCATCCAGTGGGGGGAAAACATTCAGTACTTC
TRBV12-3/TRBV12-4	TRBD1	NA	TRBJ2-1	CASSWEGQDRTYNEQFF	TGTGCCAGCAGTTGGGAAGGCCAGGACAGGACATACAATGAGCAGTTCTTC
TRBV6-1	NA	NA	TRBJ1-2	CASSAQTGISYTF	TGTGCCAGCAGTGCACAAACAGGGATTAGCTACACCTTC
TRBV3-1	NA	NA	TRBJ1-4	CASGRGGDEKLFF	TGTGCCAGCGGACGAGGGGGGGATGAAAAACTGTTTTTT
TRBV30	TRBD2	NA	TRBJ2-3	CAWSVGLAGSTDTQYF	TGTGCCTGGAGTGTCGGACTAGCGGGGAGCACAGATACGCAGTATTTT
TRBV27	NA	NA	TRBJ2-7	CASSLYPGTLRDSYEQYF	TGTGCCAGCAGTTTGTATCCGGGGACCCTCAGGGATTCCTACGAGCAGTACTTC
TRBV29-1	NA	few	TRBJ1-1	CSARYVNTEAFF	TGCAGCGCCCGATACGTAAACACTGAAGCTTTCTTT
TRBV14	TRBD1	NA	TRBJ1-2	CASSRQAGQGSYGYTF	TGTGCCAGCAGCCGCCAAGCTGGACAGGGAAGCTATGGCTACACCTTC
TRBV6-2/TRBV6-3	NA	NA	TRBJ2-1	CASRGTAGSNEQFF	TGTGCCAGCCGCGGGACAGCGGGGTCCAATGAGCAGTTCTTC
TRBV3-1	NA	NA	TRBJ2-3	CASSQGPTDTQYF	TGTGCCAGCAGCCAAGGGCCGACAGATACGCAGTATTTT
TRBV10-1	TRBD2	NA	TRBJ2-4	CASSATGTSTSGIQYF	TGCGCCAGCAGTGCCACCGGGACTAGCACGTCAGGCATTCAGTACTTC
TRBV4-1	TRBD2	NA	TRBJ2-1	CASSQEPAGRNEQFF	TGCGCCAGCAGCCAAGAGCCAGCGGGGAGGAATGAGCAGTTCTTC